This T cell receptor (beta chain) comes out of a study of blood T cell repertoires in COVID-19. Looking at the study overall: Acute and convalescent COVID-19 specimens originated in the United States, Italy and Spain. Sources were T cells, B-cell-depleted T cells, or PBMCs; the material itself was cDNA or gDNA.

Source study methods: Amplifying reference gene primers gave estimates of nucleated cell counts. Sequenced by immunoSEQ multiplex PCR; TCRdb stores in-frame clones only, minus some. From that table come the V and J calls and clone size; the DNA was used to work out D and trimming. This table has 75,000 to 100,000 clones, 87% appearing once. Trimming stripped 4 bases from V and 0 bases from J, with 12 bases between. Germline values: CDR1 KGHSH, CDR2 LQKENI. This CDR3 has 15 amino acids. This clone was seen only once. This sequence joins TRBV18 and TRBJ1-1, with D unclear. Material for sequencing was peripheral blood. The origin of this receptor is a human donor in a cohort sampled during active COVID-19. Written as DNA, the CDR3 is TGTGCCAGCTCACAACGTCAGCGATTGAACACTGAAGCTTTCTTT. Its translation: CASSQRQRLNTEAFF.